This entry lists 24 T cell receptor beta chains sequenced from one sample in a study of molecular identifiers for immune sequencing clone quantification (dated by TCRdb to 2016 to 2018). Library preparation was by PCR. The instrument given in TCRdb is NextSeq 500. TCRdb's own reprocessing of the public reads used fastp at Q25 and MiXCR and kept productive beta chains. Entries that share a CDR3 protein sequence are merged under the most common genes and DNA. The sample table lists around 320,000 distinct CDR3 sequences, about 22% of them with a count of one. The ten largest account for around 0.76% of the sample. Specimen: naive CD8+ T cells from blood, with Jurkat cell RNA spiked in. The sample's cell subset or site label, decoded: FACS-sorted CD8+CD4-CCR7+CD45RA+ naive T cells. The source of these receptors is a human donor in good health. Some libraries in this study had Jurkat cell RNA spiked in.

This clonotype was observed at least ten times. V and J are TRBV5-6 and TRBJ2-3; the D gene could be TRBD1 or TRBD2 (5 bases each). Trimming left V 1 base short and J 4 bases short, with 13 bases between. Germline assignment: CDR1 SGHDT and CDR2 YYEEEE. This CDR3 region has 15 residues. Here the CDR3 DNA reads TGTGCCAGCAGCTTGAGGATCGGGGCGGCAGATACGCAGTATTTT. Translated, it gives CASSLRIGAADTQYF.

This clonotype was observed many times. The chain employs TRBV2 and TRBJ1-2, with D perhaps TRBD1 (6 bases). CDR1 and CDR2 from the germline V gene are SNHLY and FYNNEI. CDR3 length: 12 residues. Between the trimmed V and J ends, which lost 11 bases and 7 bases, there was a span of 17 bases. The CDR3 DNA follows: TGTGCCCCAAGACAGGAACGTATTGGCTACACCTTC. It encodes CAPRQERIGYTF.

The gene calls are TRBV27 and TRBJ1-1, with D maybe TRBD1 (6 bases). Trimming left V 4 bases short and J 0 bases short, with 15 bases between. The CDR3 runs 16 residues. Germline V gene sequence: CDR1 MNHEY, CDR2 SMNVEV (reference sequence). The CDR3 region has the DNA TGTGCCAGCAGTTCACTACAGGGTTCTATGAACACTGAAGCTTTCTTT. It is translated as CASSSLQGSMNTEAFF.

About this clonotype: This probably arose from a read error, given a far larger clone one base away. The V and J genes are TRBV7-9 and TRBJ2-5; D gene unclear. The CDR3 length is 12 residues. The ends were cut back, 0 bases at V and 7 bases at J, with 6 bases in the middle. Germline CDR1 SEHNR, CDR2 FQNEAQ (reference sequence). Here the CDR3 DNA reads TGTGCCAGCAGCTTAGCAACAGCGACCCAGTACTTC. As protein: CASSLATATQYF.

Of note for this clonotype: This may stem from a read error, because a much larger clone lies one nucleotide away. The chain employs TRBV5-3 and TRBJ1-2; 10 nucleotides agree with TRBD1. TRBV5-3 is an ORF for which the function is uncertain. V lost 8 bases to trimming and J lost 8 bases; unmatched junction nucleotides: 15. The length of the CDR3 is 15 residues. This CDR3 is CASRREDRGTEGYTF. CDR3 in DNA: TGTGCCAGCAGGCGGGAGGACAGGGGGACTGAAGGCTACACCTTC.

This clonotype showed up many times. J is TRBJ2-7 and V is TRBV20-1; D not resolved. Germline assignment: CDR1 DFQATT and CDR2 SNEGSKA (reference sequence). The CDR3 has 14 residues. Trimming left V 0 bases short and J 3 bases short, with 12 bases between. The CDR3 loop reads CSARDYAEIYEQYF. Here the CDR3 DNA reads TGCAGTGCTAGAGACTACGCGGAAATCTACGAGCAGTACTTC.

Points on this clonotype: The junction and the germline gene differ at one end; a read error may be behind it. V and J are TRBV12-3 or TRBV12-4 and TRBJ1-4; D call uncertain. This CDR3 comprises 15 residues. The CDR3 coding sequence is TGTGCCGGCAGTATCATTCCAGCAACTAATGAAAAACTGTTTTTT. This sequence encodes CAGSIIPATNEKLFF.

This clonotype occurred many times. The CDR3 nucleotides are TGCGCCAGCAGCGCCCGGACAGGGACGGTGGATACGCAGTATTTT. It yields the protein CASSARTGTVDTQYF. J is TRBJ2-3 and V is TRBV5-1; 8 nucleotides align to TRBD1. Germline CDR1 and CDR2: SGHRS and YFSETQ. The CDR3 sequence is 15 residues long. After removal of 4 bases from V and 6 bases from J, the junction contained 10 bases not matched to a gene.

A remark on this clonotype: The junction differs from germline at one of its ends, possibly a read error. This chain joins TRBV7-9 and TRBJ2-7; the D call may be TRBD1 or TRBD2 (6 bases each). The CDR3 extends over 13 amino acids. CDR1 is SEHNR and CDR2 is FQNEAQ in the germline V gene (reference sequence). CDR3 coding DNA: TGTGGCAGCAGCTTAGGGGGGTCCTACGAGCAGTACTTC. Residues: CGSSLGGSYEQYF.

Of note for this clonotype: A much larger clonotype is one base distant, so this may be a read error. This chain links TRBV10-3 with TRBJ2-5; D is undetermined. The CDR3 runs to 13 residues. Per the germline V gene, CDR1 is ENHRY and CDR2 is SYGVKD. The CDR3 spells CAINQENQEPQYF. In nucleotides, the CDR3 is TGTGCCATCAACCAGGAGAACCAAGAGCCCCAGTACTTC.

In DNA, the CDR3 is TGTGCCAGCAGTGACAGGGGGCTGGGGGAGCTGTTTTTT. It encodes CASSDRGLGELFF. This chain uses TRBV12-3 or TRBV12-4 with TRBJ2-2, with 10 bases matching TRBD1. Unmatched junction bases numbered 2, after V lost 5 bases and J lost 8 bases. The CDR3 runs to 13 residues.

This clonotype was seen at least ten times. The chain is built from TRBV28 and TRBJ2-5; D possibly corresponds to TRBD2 (5 bases). CDR1 MDHEN and CDR2 SYDVKM come from the germline V gene. The CDR3 runs 15 residues. Trimming removed 4 bases at V and 1 base at J, with 13 bases between. This CDR3 reads CASSSGLRAQETQYF. The CDR3 DNA sequence: TGTGCCAGCAGTTCGGGCCTGAGGGCCCAAGAGACCCAGTACTTC.

V gene TRBV30 combines with J gene TRBJ1-1; D uncertain. The CDR3 sequence is 12 residues long. The V gene lost 4 bases and the J gene lost 4 bases, with 10 bases spanning the gap. Germline loops: CDR1 GTSNPN, CDR2 SVGIG (reference sequence). CDR3 sequence: CAWIGLGTEAFF. CDR3 in DNA: TGTGCCTGGATAGGGCTTGGCACTGAAGCTTTCTTT.

This clonotype has a count of ten or more. The chain combines TRBV29-1 with TRBJ1-1, with D uncertain. Deletions cut 7 bases from V and 0 bases from J, with 6 bases between. The CDR3 contains 11 residues. The germline gives CDR1 SQVTM, CDR2 ANQGSEA. CDR3 coding DNA: TGCAGCGCCACAATGAACACTGAAGCTTTCTTT. Translation gives CSATMNTEAFF.

This clonotype was detected only a few times. The rearrangement uses TRBV6-5 and TRBJ1-4; TRBD1 matches 8 bases. The CDR3 runs 15 residues. Germline lookup yields CDR1 MNHEY and CDR2 SVGAGI. Trimming cost V 0 bases and J 7 bases; bases outside gene matches: 4. This chain's CDR3 is CASSYSSGGPEKLFF. CDR3 coding DNA: TGTGCCAGCAGTTACTCATCAGGGGGCCCTGAAAAACTGTTTTTT.

The V gene is TRBV15, the J gene TRBJ2-2, with D perhaps TRBD2 (5 bases). Between the trimmed V and J ends, which lost 7 bases and 1 base, there was a span of 16 bases. CDR1 is LNHNV, CDR2 YYDKDF, per germline (reference sequence). CDR3 length: 16 amino acids. CDR3: CATNSRRGWNTGELFF. CDR3 nucleotide sequence: TGTGCCACCAACTCTCGTCGGGGTTGGAACACCGGGGAGCTGTTTTTT.

This clonotype was detected ten times or more. The chain employs TRBV7-9 and TRBJ2-1; TRBD1 aligns across 12 bases. Germline loops: CDR1 SEHNR, CDR2 FQNEAQ (reference sequence). The ends lost 6 bases at V and 8 bases at J; junction bases unmatched: 8. This CDR3 is built from 15 residues. CDR3 sequence: CASRSGTGGPDEQFF. The CDR3, as DNA: TGTGCCAGCAGATCCGGGACAGGGGGCCCTGATGAGCAGTTCTTC.

Points on this clonotype: Because it lacks the conserved phenylalanine or tryptophan at the end, this CDR3 is likely a read error. This rearrangement joins TRBV29-1 to TRBJ1-1; no definite D call. Per the germline V gene, CDR1 is SQVTM and CDR2 is ANQGSEA. The CDR3 runs to 11 residues. The CDR3 is CSVEVNTEAFL. CDR3 DNA sequence: TGCAGCGTGGAAGTGAACACTGAAGCTTTCCTT.

Only a few counts were recorded for this clonotype. This chain links TRBV3-1 with TRBJ1-4, with D perhaps TRBD1 (6 bases). The CDR3 has 16 residues. Germline values: CDR1 LGHDT, CDR2 YNNKEL (reference sequence). The V end lost 0 bases, the J end lost 0 bases, and 8 bases lay between the germline ends. CDR3 sequence (DNA): TGTGCCAGCAGCCAAGATGGGGGCCCAACTAATGAAAAACTGTTTTTT. Translating it yields CASSQDGGPTNEKLFF.

The chain couples TRBV5-1 to TRBJ2-3, with TRBD1 identical over 8 bases. The junction had 10 bases not matched to a gene; V was cut back by 0 bases and J by 4 bases. The CDR3 loop spans 17 amino acids. Germline V gene lookup returns CDR1 SGHRS and CDR2 YFSETQ. CDR3 loop: CASSLETGATAADTQYF. The CDR3 DNA is TGCGCCAGCAGCTTGGAGACAGGGGCGACTGCTGCAGATACGCAGTATTTT.

This clonotype was counted ten times or more. The chain has TRBV2 and TRBJ1-1; 7 positions match TRBD1. The CDR3 spans 15 residues. V lost 4 bases to trimming and J lost 0 bases; unmatched junction nucleotides: 5. Germline V gives CDR1 SNHLY, CDR2 FYNNEI. The CDR3 loop is CASSGPTGLNTEAFF. CDR3 in DNA: TGTGCCAGCAGTGGCCCGACAGGGTTGAACACTGAAGCTTTCTTT.

This clonotype was seen a few times. The rearrangement links TRBV28 to TRBJ1-5; 7 nucleotides line up with TRBD1. The germline CDR1 and CDR2 sequences are MDHEN and SYDVKM. The CDR3 runs to 17 residues. V shed 6 bases and J 1 base; nucleotides not matched to a gene: 12. The CDR3 region has the DNA TGTGCCAGCAGAGGCAGGGGGTCAGGGTTAAGCAATCAGCCCCAGCATTTT. As protein: CASRGRGSGLSNQPQHF.

This clonotype was found a few times. This may be a read error, as it is one base from a much larger clone. This chain joins TRBV5-1 and TRBJ2-3; TRBD2 matches 7 bases. The CDR3 contains 9 residues. Germline loops: CDR1 SGHRS, CDR2 YFSETQ. CDR3 residues: CASNPGTNF. The CDR3 nucleotides read TGCGCCAGCAACCCCGGGACTAACTTT.

The chain recombines TRBV29-1 with TRBJ2-5; D could derive from TRBD1 or TRBD2 (5 bases each). CDR3 length equals 13 residues. The V end was cut by 1 base, the J end by 7 bases, with 13 bases between. Germline values: CDR1 SQVTM, CDR2 ANQGSEA. CDR3 sequence reads: CSVEVGEGMTQYF. In DNA, the CDR3 is TGCAGCGTTGAAGTTGGTGAGGGGATGACCCAGTACTTC.